These 21 T cell receptor beta chains originate from one sample sequenced in a study of T cells after posttransplantation cyclophosphamide. Measured with immunoSEQ multiplex PCR; TCRdb has only the in-frame clones, and not every one. The repertoire holds roughly 7,300 clones, with about 91% as singletons. A marrow graft followed busulfan-fludarabine conditioning, with cyclophosphamide on days +3 and +4. The material was PBMCs, obtained approximately 1,500 days after allogeneic stem cell transplant with posttransplant cyclophosphamide. The source is a female patient aged 50 to 65 who received an allogeneic stem cell transplant from a related donor, was CMV-positive, and had no GVHD. Some T cells may have come from the graft donor.

This sequence joins TRBV30 and TRBJ2-7; a possible D gene is TRBD1 (5 bases). The CDR3 runs to 15 residues. Trimming cost V 3 bases and J 3 bases, with 18 bases left between them. The V gene's germline CDR1 is GTSNPN and CDR2 SVGIG (reference sequence). CDR3 sequence reads: CAWSPMVFRVYEQYF. The DNA of the CDR3 is TGTGCCTGGAGCCCTATGGTGTTCAGGGTCTACGAGCAGTACTTC.

This clone has only one observation. This chain connects TRBV11-3 to TRBJ2-3; 7 positions match TRBD2. The CDR3 length is 15 residues. Per germline, CDR1 SGHNT and CDR2 YENEEA. Trimming cost V 3 bases and J 0 bases; bases outside gene matches: 3. This chain's CDR3 is CASSLGGTSTDTQYF. CDR3 nucleotide sequence: TGTGCCAGCAGCTTGGGGGGGACTAGCACAGATACGCAGTATTTT.

A few counts support this clone. This chain links TRBV19 with TRBJ2-3; D is ambiguous. The V end was cut by 4 bases, the J end by 2 bases, with 10 bases between. Germline CDR1 is LNHDA and CDR2 is SQIVND (reference sequence). CDR3 length: 14 amino acids. CDR3 DNA: TGTGCCAGTAGTAGTTTCGACTTCACAGATACGCAGTATTTT. This codes for CASSSFDFTDTQYF. Full variable domain (missing parts from reference TRBV19 and TRBJ2-3): DGGITQSPKYLFRKEGQNVTLSCEQNLNHDAMYWYRQDPGQGLRLIYYSQIVNDFQKGDIAEGYSVSREKKESFPLTVTSAQKNPTAFYLCASSSFDFTDTQYFGPGTRLTVL.

The rearrangement uses TRBV5-1 and TRBJ2-7; D perhaps matches TRBD1 (5 bases). Trimming removed 1 base from V and 1 base from J, with 9 bases in between. The CDR3 covers 14 residues. Germline CDR1 and CDR2: SGHRS and YFSETQ. CDR3: CASSLLQGSYEQYF. The CDR3 DNA reads TGCGCCAGCAGCTTGCTTCAGGGTTCCTACGAGCAGTACTTC. Variable domain in full (rest from reference TRBV5-1 and TRBJ2-7): KAGVTQTPRYLIKTRGQQVTLSCSPISGHRSVSWYQQTPGQGLQFLFEYFSETQRNKGNFPGRFSGRQFSNSRSEMNVSTLELGDSALYLCASSLLQGSYEQYFGPGTRLTVT.

J is TRBJ1-1 and V is TRBV6-5; D gene ambiguous. The germline gives CDR1 MNHEY, CDR2 SVGAGI. The CDR3 length is 16 residues. V was pared by 0 bases and J by 5 bases, with 16 bases between. The CDR3 region is CASSYSEVDWRTEAFF. CDR3 bases: TGTGCCAGCAGTTACTCCGAGGTGGACTGGCGGACTGAAGCTTTCTTT.

This clone showed up just once. One end of the junction fails to match germline, which may point to a read error. The rearrangement uses TRBV11-2 and TRBJ1-3; 10 bases match TRBD1. The CDR3 runs to 15 residues. Germline CDR1 and CDR2: SGHAT and FQNNGV. The CDR3 DNA reads as TGTGCCAGCAGGGGGGGACAGGGGTATGGAACCACCATATATTTT. Encoded protein: CASRGGQGYGTTIYF.

The CDR3 DNA follows: TGTGCCAGCAGCCCAAGCGGGAGGGCCCAGGTGCAGTTCTTC. Translated: CASSPSGRAQVQFF. This chain uses TRBV27 with TRBJ2-1; 10 nucleotides match TRBD2. The CDR3 totals 14 residues. V was clipped by 6 bases and J by 12 bases; unmatched bases: 11. Germline assignment: CDR1 MNHEY and CDR2 SMNVEV (reference sequence).

V is TRBV10-3 and J is TRBJ2-1; tentative D call: TRBD2 (7 bases). The CDR3 has 19 residues. Germline V gene sequence: CDR1 ENHRY, CDR2 SYGVKD. V lost 0 bases, J lost 4 bases, and 22 bases lay in between. CDR3 sequence: CAISESIGQGRVRYNEQFF. Written as DNA, the CDR3 is TGTGCCATCAGTGAGTCGATAGGTCAGGGGAGGGTTAGATACAATGAGCAGTTCTTC.

The chain links TRBV6-5 to TRBJ2-3; D may be TRBD2 (6 bases). The CDR3 is 15 amino acids. V shed 0 bases and J shed 8 bases, with 15 bases lying between them. Per germline, CDR1 MNHEY and CDR2 SVGAGI. CDR3 protein: CASSYSSAGPRTQYF. The CDR3 DNA follows: TGTGCCAGCAGTTACTCGAGTGCGGGGCCACGTACGCAGTATTTT.

This rearrangement joins TRBV6-1 to TRBJ2-5; 8 positions match TRBD1. Germline V lookup: CDR1 MNHNS, CDR2 SASEGT. V dropped 6 bases and J dropped 2; count of bases not matched to a gene: 2. The CDR3 has 13 amino acids. DNA for the CDR3: TGTGCCAGCAGCAGGGGGCGTCAAGAGACCCAGTACTTC. Residues: CASSRGRQETQYF.

The chain uses TRBV11-2 and TRBJ2-7, with 7 positions matching TRBD1. The CDR3 extends over 12 amino acids. V lost 5 bases to trimming and J lost 6 bases; unmatched junction nucleotides: 4. In germline, CDR1 is SGHAT, CDR2 FQNNGV. The CDR3 DNA follows: TGTGCCAGCAGCCCGAGACAGGGCGAGCAGTACTTC. As protein: CASSPRQGEQYF. The full variable domain, completed using reference TRBV11-2 and TRBJ2-7, is EAGVAQSPRYKIIEKRQSVAFWCNPISGHATLYWYQQILGQGPKLLIQFQNNGVVDDSQLPKDRFSAERLKGVDSTLKIQPAKLEDSAVYLCASSPRQGEQYFGPGTRLTVT.

The chain links TRBV20-1 to TRBJ2-1; unclear D gene. This CDR3 comprises 11 residues. V gave up 6 bases and J gave up 4 bases, with 7 bases separating them. Germline values: CDR1 DFQATT, CDR2 SNEGSKA (reference sequence). CDR3 DNA sequence: TGCAGTGCGTCCGTTTACAATGAGCAGTTCTTC. The encoded protein is CSASVYNEQFF.

The CDR3 region has the DNA TGTGCCATCAGTGAGTCCCAGGGGGAAAGCCGCAATGAGCAGTTCTTC. Protein product: CAISESQGESRNEQFF. This rearrangement joins TRBV10-3 to TRBJ2-1, with TRBD1 matching over 7 bases. V lost 0 bases to trimming and J lost 6 bases; unmatched junction nucleotides: 8. The CDR3 length is 16 residues. CDR1 is ENHRY and CDR2 is SYGVKD in the germline V gene.

This chain links TRBV19 with TRBJ2-2, with TRBD2 identical over 12 bases. The V gene's germline CDR1 is LNHDA and CDR2 SQIVND (reference sequence). This CDR3 has 16 residues. V dropped 3 bases and J dropped 5; count of bases not matched to a gene: 4. CDR3 bases: TGTGCCAGTAGTATTCTAGCGGGAGGGCGTACCGGGGAGCTGTTTTTT. Translating gives CASSILAGGRTGELFF.

This rearrangement joins TRBV18 to TRBJ2-3, with D possibly being TRBD1 (6 bases). The germline gives CDR1 KGHSH, CDR2 LQKENI. The germline V and J ends were trimmed by 2 bases and 0 bases, with 9 bases remaining between them. This CDR3 comprises 15 residues. The CDR3 loop is CASSPGGSSTDTQYF. For the CDR3, the DNA is TGTGCCAGCTCACCAGGGGGCTCTAGCACAGATACGCAGTATTTT. Based on the CDR3 plus reference TRBV18 and TRBJ2-3, the full variable domain is NAGVMQNPRHLVRRRGQEARLRCSPMKGHSHVYWYRQLPEEGLKFMVYLQKENIIDESGMPKERFSAEFPKEGPSILRIQQVVRGDSAAYFCASSPGGSSTDTQYFGPGTRLTVL.

The chain combines TRBV27 with TRBJ2-7; the D gene is possibly TRBD1 (6 bases). This CDR3 comprises 14 residues. Germline V gene lookup returns CDR1 MNHEY and CDR2 SMNVEV (reference sequence). Trimming stripped 6 bases from V and 2 bases from J, with 14 bases between. CDR3 DNA sequence: TGTGCCAGCAGCCTACAGGGCCCCACCTACGAGCAGTACTTC. It encodes CASSLQGPTYEQYF.

The J gene is TRBJ2-5, the V gene TRBV19; TRBD2 might be the D (6 bases). Germline CDR1 LNHDA, CDR2 SQIVND (reference sequence). The CDR3 spans 14 residues. V was pared by 3 bases and J by 11 bases, with 19 bases between. CDR3 in amino acids: CASSIKGGEIKQYF. As DNA, the CDR3 is TGTGCCAGTAGTATTAAGGGAGGAGAGATCAAGCAGTACTTC.

This clone was found once. The chain carries TRBV19 and TRBJ2-5; the match to TRBD2 covers 7 bases. CDR3 size: 15 residues. The V and J ends lost 3 bases and 5 bases, in that order; junction bases with no gene match: 9. CDR1 LNHDA and CDR2 SQIVND come from the germline V gene (reference sequence). CDR3 sequence reads: CASSILAGRVETQYF. The CDR3 DNA sequence: TGTGCCAGTAGTATTTTAGCGGGTCGAGTGGAGACCCAGTACTTC.

The chain couples TRBV6-1 to TRBJ2-3; D gene uncertain. Trimming removed 4 bases from V and 4 bases from J, with 9 bases in between. The CDR3 is 13 amino acids. Germline lookup yields CDR1 MNHNS and CDR2 SASEGT. CDR3 nucleotides: TGTGCCAGCAGTGTCGACAAGGCAGATACGCAGTATTTT. This codes for CASSVDKADTQYF.

The rearrangement uses TRBV14 and TRBJ2-7, with no clear D. Germline CDR1 SGHDN, CDR2 FVKESK. The CDR3 totals 13 residues. V dropped 2 bases and J dropped 3 bases, with 8 bases sitting between them. This CDR3 reads CASSQLAVYEQYF. DNA of the CDR3: TGTGCCAGCAGCCAATTGGCCGTCTACGAGCAGTACTTC.

The chain combines TRBV9 with TRBJ2-2; TRBD2 might be the D (5 bases). Germline-derived CDR1 and CDR2 are SGDLS and YYNGEE. The V and J ends lost 0 bases and 4 bases respectively, with 16 bases between them. The CDR3 extends over 17 amino acids. The CDR3 protein is CASSVGRGQAVTGELFF. The CDR3 nucleotides read TGTGCCAGCAGCGTAGGAAGAGGGCAAGCGGTCACCGGGGAGCTGTTTTTT.